This section outlines one T cell receptor (beta chain) sequence together with its context. Its specificity is not known. The data were obtained in a study of T cell responses to AZD1222 COVID-19 vaccine. The table came from immunoSEQ multiplex PCR; TCRdb's copy has only in-frame clones and leaves some out. The table lists about 160,000 clones, 90% to 95% of them singletons. General study results and limits: Two AZD1222 doses significantly raised spike-specific TCR breadth and depth over controls. In a largely white British group with more females than males, clonal diversity was possibly underestimated. Variant regions that are unmutated are reportedly the target of nearly half of spike-specific TCRs. Sampling that yielded the repertoires occurred only after the peak T cell response.

The material was peripheral blood, obtained 28 days after the second AZD1222 dose. This receptor was identified in an adult who received the AZD1222 COVID-19 vaccine.

The CDR3: CASSFSEGEQFF. CDR3 in DNA: TGTGCCAGCAGCTTCTCGGAGGGGGAGCAGTTCTTC. The chain uses TRBV13 and TRBJ2-1; a possible D gene is TRBD2 (6 bases). The CDR3 sequence is 12 residues long. V lost 3 bases, J lost 10 bases, and 10 bases lay in between. Germline lookup yields CDR1 PRHDT and CDR2 FYEKMQ (reference sequence).